Shown below are 10 T cell receptor beta chains from a single sample sequenced in a study of shared T cell receptors in the human thymus. The assay was immunoSEQ multiplex PCR, and TCRdb's table has in-frame clones only and misses some. This sample has hundreds of thousands of clones, with 88% found just once. A further study also used this sample, focusing on human thymus T cells.

Sequencing was done on a sample of thymocytes. The receptors shown here come from a boy under three years old with a congenital heart defect.

The chain combines TRBV28 with TRBJ1-5; 8 bases agree with TRBD1. The CDR3 totals 14 residues. J was trimmed by 3 bases and V by 6 bases; bases with no gene match: 4. Germline lookup yields CDR1 MDHEN and CDR2 SYDVKM. For the CDR3, the DNA is TGTGCCAGCAGGCAGGGGGCTTACAATCAGCCCCAGCATTTT. It codes for CASRQGAYNQPQHF.

The V gene is TRBV7-9, the J gene TRBJ2-1; 15 positions agree with TRBD2. After removal of 5 bases from V and 6 bases from J, the junction contained 14 bases not matched to a gene. The V gene's germline CDR1 is SEHNR and CDR2 FQNEAQ (reference sequence). The length of the CDR3 is 19 residues. The CDR3 region is CASSKRAGTSGRKSNEQFF. CDR3 bases: TGTGCCAGCAGCAAACGAGCCGGGACTAGCGGGAGGAAAAGCAATGAGCAGTTCTTC.

The chain links TRBV15 to TRBJ1-5, with D possibly TRBD1 on 5 matching bases. This CDR3 contains 19 residues. Looked up from germline, CDR1 is LNHNV and CDR2 is YYDKDF (reference sequence). V was cut by 3 bases and J by 4 bases, with 25 bases left in between. CDR3 nucleotides: TGTGCCACCAGCAGGGGAATATTATTTACAGGCCCTAGGAATCAGCCCCAGCATTTT. As protein: CATSRGILFTGPRNQPQHF. The whole variable domain, remainder taken from reference TRBV15 and TRBJ1-5, is DAMVIQNPRYQVTQFGKPVTLSCSQTLNHNVMYWYQQKSSQAPKLLFHYYDKDFNNEADTPDNFQSRRPNTSFCFLDIRSPGLGDTAMYLCATSRGILFTGPRNQPQHFGDGTRLSIL.

The chain combines TRBV6-6 with TRBJ2-1; 13 bases are shared with TRBD2. Germline V gene sequence: CDR1 MNHNY, CDR2 SVGAGI (reference sequence). Trimming took 6 bases from V and 8 from J; bases not matched to a gene: 7. CDR3 size: 15 residues. CDR3 DNA sequence: TGTGCCAGCAGAGAACTAGCGGGAGGGGATGATGAGCAGTTCTTC. This translates into CASRELAGGDDEQFF.

The chain joins TRBV7-3 to TRBJ1-2; maybe TRBD1 (6 bases). The V gene lost 3 bases and the J gene lost 2 bases, with 10 bases spanning the gap. The CDR3 is made up of 14 amino acids. Looked up from germline, CDR1 is SGHTA and CDR2 is FQGTGA. CDR3 loop: CASSFGRGNYGYTF. Here the CDR3 DNA reads TGTGCCAGCAGCTTCGGCAGGGGAAACTATGGCTACACCTTC.

The rearrangement joins TRBV4-3 to TRBJ1-1, with 10 nucleotides matching TRBD1. Germline V gene lookup returns CDR1 LGHNA and CDR2 YSLEER. This CDR3 contains 18 residues. V shed 1 base, J shed 1 base, and the junction held 9 bases outside the gene matches. CDR3 nucleotide sequence: TGCGCCAGCAGCCAAGCCGCCAAGACAGGGGGCAGGAACACTGAAGCTTTCTTT. Encoded protein: CASSQAAKTGGRNTEAFF.

This chain uses TRBV15 with TRBJ1-2, with D perhaps TRBD1 (6 bases). CDR3 size: 13 residues. Germline CDR1 is LNHNV and CDR2 is YYDKDF (reference sequence). Trimming shortened V by 0 bases and J by 7 bases, and 9 bases separated the two germline ends. The CDR3 sequence: CATSRDRGSGYTF. For the CDR3, the DNA is TGTGCCACCAGCAGAGACAGGGGAAGTGGCTACACCTTC.

The chain carries TRBV9 and TRBJ2-7; weak D call: TRBD1 (5 bases). From germline, CDR1 is SGDLS and CDR2 YYNGEE. This CDR3 is 12 amino acids long. V lost 5 bases, J lost 6 bases, and 12 bases lay in between. CDR3 protein: CASSLDSPEQYF. The CDR3 coding sequence is TGTGCCAGCAGTCTCGACAGTCCCGAGCAGTACTTC. Based on the CDR3 plus reference TRBV9 and TRBJ2-7, the full variable domain is DSGVTQTPKHLITATGQRVTLRCSPRSGDLSVYWYQQSLDQGLQFLIQYYNGEERAKGNILERFSAQQFPDLHSELNLSSLELGDSALYFCASSLDSPEQYFGPGTRLTVT.

A remark on this clone: Other DNA sequences within the sample encode an identical CDR3. The chain employs TRBV5-4 and TRBJ1-2; 10 bases are shared with TRBD1. The CDR3 extends over 12 amino acids. Germline V CDR1 and CDR2: SGHNT, YYREEE (reference sequence). J gave up 8 bases and V 3 bases, and 1 base lay outside the gene matches. CDR3 bases: TGTGCCAGCAGCTCGGACAGGGGGGGCTACACCTTC. This encodes CASSSDRGGYTF.

This clone was found once. This chain uses TRBV28 with TRBJ1-2; D possibly corresponds to TRBD1 (6 bases). The germline V and J ends were trimmed by 2 bases and 7 bases, with 17 bases remaining between them. This CDR3 is 15 amino acids long. The germline gives CDR1 MDHEN, CDR2 SYDVKM. CDR3 nucleotides: TGTGCCAGCAGTTTACATTCGGGGGGCGGGTCTGGCTACACCTTC. Translation gives CASSLHSGGGSGYTF.